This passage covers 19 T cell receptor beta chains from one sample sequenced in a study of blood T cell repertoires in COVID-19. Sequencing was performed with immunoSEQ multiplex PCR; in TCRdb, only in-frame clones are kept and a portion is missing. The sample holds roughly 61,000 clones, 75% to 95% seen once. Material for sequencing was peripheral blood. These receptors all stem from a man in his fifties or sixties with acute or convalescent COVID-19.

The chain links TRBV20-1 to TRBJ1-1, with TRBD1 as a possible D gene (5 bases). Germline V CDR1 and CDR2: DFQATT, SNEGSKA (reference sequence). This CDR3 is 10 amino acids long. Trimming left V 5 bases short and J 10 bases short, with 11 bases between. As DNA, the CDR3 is TGCAGTGCTCGACAGTACGCAGCTTTCTTT. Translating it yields CSARQYAAFF.

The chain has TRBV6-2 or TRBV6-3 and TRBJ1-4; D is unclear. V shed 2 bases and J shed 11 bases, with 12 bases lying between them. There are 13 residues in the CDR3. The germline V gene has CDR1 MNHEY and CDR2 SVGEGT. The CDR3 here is CASSYLLPPKLFF. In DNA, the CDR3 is TGTGCCAGCAGTTACCTACTGCCACCTAAACTGTTTTTT.

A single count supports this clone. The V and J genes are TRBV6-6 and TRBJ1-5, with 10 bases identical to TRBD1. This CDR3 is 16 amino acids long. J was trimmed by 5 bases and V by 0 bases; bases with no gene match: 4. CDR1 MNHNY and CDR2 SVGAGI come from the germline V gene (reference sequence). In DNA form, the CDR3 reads TGTGCCAGCAGTTACTCCGACAGGGGGCGAGATCAGCCCCAGCATTTT. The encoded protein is CASSYSDRGRDQPQHF.

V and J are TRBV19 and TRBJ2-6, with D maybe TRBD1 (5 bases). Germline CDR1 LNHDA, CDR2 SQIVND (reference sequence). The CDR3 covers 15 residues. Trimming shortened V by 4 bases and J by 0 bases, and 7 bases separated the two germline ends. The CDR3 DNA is TGTGCCAGTAGTAGTCAGGGCTCTGGGGCCAACGTCCTGACTTTC. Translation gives CASSSQGSGANVLTF. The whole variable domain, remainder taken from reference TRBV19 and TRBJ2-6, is DGGITQSPKYLFRKEGQNVTLSCEQNLNHDAMYWYRQDPGQGLRLIYYSQIVNDFQKGDIAEGYSVSREKKESFPLTVTSAQKNPTAFYLCASSSQGSGANVLTFGAGSRLTVL.

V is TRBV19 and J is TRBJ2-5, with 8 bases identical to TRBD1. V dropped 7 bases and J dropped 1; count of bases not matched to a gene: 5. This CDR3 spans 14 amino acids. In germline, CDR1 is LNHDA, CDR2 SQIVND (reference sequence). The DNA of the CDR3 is TGTGCCAGTACCCTGACAGGGGTCCAAGAGACCCAGTACTTC. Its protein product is CASTLTGVQETQYF.

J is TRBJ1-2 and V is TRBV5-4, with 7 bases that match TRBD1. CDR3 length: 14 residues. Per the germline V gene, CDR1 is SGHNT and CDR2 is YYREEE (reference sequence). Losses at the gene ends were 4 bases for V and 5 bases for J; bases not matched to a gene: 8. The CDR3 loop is CASSSEGQRYGYTF. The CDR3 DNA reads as TGTGCCAGCAGCAGCGAGGGACAGCGTTATGGCTACACCTTC.

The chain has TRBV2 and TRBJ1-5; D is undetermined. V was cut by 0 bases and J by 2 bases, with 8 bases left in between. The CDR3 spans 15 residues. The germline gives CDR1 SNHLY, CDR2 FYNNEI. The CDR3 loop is CASSEAALGNQPQHF. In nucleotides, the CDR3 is TGTGCCAGCAGTGAAGCAGCTCTGGGCAATCAGCCCCAGCATTTT.

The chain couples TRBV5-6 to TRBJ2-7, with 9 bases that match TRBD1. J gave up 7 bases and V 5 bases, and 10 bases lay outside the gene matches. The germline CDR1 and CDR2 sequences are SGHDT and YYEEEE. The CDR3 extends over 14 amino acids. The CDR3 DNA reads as TGTGCCAGCAGTACGGGGACAGGGATGAGGGAGCAGTACTTC. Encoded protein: CASSTGTGMREQYF.

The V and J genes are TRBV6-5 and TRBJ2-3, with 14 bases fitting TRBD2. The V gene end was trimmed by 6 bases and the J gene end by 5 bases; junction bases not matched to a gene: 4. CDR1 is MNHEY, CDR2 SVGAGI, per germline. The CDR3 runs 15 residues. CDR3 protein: CASSLGLAGGDTQYF. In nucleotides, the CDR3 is TGTGCCAGCAGCCTCGGACTAGCGGGAGGAGATACGCAGTATTTT.

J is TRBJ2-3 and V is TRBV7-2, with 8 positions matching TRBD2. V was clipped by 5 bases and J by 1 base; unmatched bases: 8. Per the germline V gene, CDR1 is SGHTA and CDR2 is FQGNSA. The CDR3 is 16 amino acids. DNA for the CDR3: TGTGCCAGCAGCCCCAGGATTAGCGGGGGCACAGATACGCAGTATTTT. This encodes CASSPRISGGTDTQYF. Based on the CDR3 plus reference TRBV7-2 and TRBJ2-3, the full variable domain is GAGVSQSPSNKVTEKGKDVELRCDPISGHTALYWYRQSLGQGLEFLIYFQGNSAPDKSGLPSDRFSAERTGGSVSTLTIQRTQQEDSAVYLCASSPRISGGTDTQYFGPGTRLTVL.

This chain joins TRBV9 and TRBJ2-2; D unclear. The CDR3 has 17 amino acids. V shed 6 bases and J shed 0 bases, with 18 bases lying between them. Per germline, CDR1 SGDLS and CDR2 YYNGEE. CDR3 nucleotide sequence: TGTGCCAGCACCCCCGCGCCCCTCAGCGCGAACACCGGGGAGCTGTTTTTT. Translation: CASTPAPLSANTGELFF. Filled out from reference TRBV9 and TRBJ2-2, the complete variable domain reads DSGVTQTPKHLITATGQRVTLRCSPRSGDLSVYWYQQSLDQGLQFLIQYYNGEERAKGNILERFSAQQFPDLHSELNLSSLELGDSALYFCASTPAPLSANTGELFFGEGSRLTVL.

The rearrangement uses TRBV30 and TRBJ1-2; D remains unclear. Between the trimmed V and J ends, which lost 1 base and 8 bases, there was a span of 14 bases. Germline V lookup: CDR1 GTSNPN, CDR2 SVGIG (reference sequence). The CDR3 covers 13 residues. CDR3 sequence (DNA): TGTGCCTGGAGTGCCTCCCGGGAGCGGGGCTACACCTTC. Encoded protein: CAWSASRERGYTF. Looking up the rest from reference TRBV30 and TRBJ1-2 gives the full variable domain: SQTIHQWPATLVQPVGSPLSLECTVEGTSNPNLYWYRQAAGRGLQLLFYSVGIGQISSEVPQNLSASRPQDRQFILSSKKLLLSDSGFYLCAWSASRERGYTFGSGTRLTVV.

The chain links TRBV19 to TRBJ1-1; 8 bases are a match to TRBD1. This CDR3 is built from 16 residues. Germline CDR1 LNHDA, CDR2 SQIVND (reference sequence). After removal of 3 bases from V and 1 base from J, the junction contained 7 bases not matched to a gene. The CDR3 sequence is CASSIRGQVTNTEAFF. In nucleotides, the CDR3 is TGTGCCAGTAGTATTCGGGGACAGGTGACGAACACTGAAGCTTTCTTT.

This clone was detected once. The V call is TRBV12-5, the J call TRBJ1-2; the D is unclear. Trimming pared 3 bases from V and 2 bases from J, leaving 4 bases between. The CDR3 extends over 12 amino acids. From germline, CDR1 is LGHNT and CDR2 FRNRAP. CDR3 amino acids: CASGFSNYGYTF. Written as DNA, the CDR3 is TGTGCTAGTGGTTTTTCAAACTATGGCTACACCTTC.

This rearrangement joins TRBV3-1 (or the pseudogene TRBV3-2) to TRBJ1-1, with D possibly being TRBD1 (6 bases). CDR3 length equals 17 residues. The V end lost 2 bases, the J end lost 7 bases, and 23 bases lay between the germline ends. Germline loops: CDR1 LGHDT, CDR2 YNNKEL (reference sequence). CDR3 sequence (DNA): TGTGCCAGCAGCCAATTCCTCCCGGGGGCTGGGGGGGGTGAAGCTTTCTTT. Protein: CASSQFLPGAGGGEAFF.

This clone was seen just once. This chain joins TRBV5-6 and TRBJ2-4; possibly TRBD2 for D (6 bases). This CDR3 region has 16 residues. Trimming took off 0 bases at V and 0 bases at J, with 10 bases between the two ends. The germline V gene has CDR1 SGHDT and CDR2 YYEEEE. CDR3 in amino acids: CASSLVAGRAKNIQYF. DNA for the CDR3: TGTGCCAGCAGCTTGGTCGCGGGAAGAGCCAAAAACATTCAGTACTTC.

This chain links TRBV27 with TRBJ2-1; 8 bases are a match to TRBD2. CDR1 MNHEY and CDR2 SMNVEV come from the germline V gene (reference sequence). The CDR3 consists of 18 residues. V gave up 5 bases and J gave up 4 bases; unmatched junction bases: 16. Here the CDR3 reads CASSITPSGAGVYNEQFF. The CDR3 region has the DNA TGTGCCAGCAGTATCACCCCTTCTGGAGCGGGAGTTTACAATGAGCAGTTCTTC.

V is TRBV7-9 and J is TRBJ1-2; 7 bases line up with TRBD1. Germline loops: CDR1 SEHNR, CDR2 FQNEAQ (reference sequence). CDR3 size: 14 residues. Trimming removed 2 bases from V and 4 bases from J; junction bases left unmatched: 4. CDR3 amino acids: CASSLSRQGYGYTF. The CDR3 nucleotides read TGTGCCAGCAGCTTAAGTCGACAGGGCTATGGCTACACCTTC.

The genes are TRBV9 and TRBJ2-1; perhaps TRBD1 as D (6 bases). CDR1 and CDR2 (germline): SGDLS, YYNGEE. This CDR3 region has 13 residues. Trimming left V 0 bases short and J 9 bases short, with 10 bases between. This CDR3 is CASSVDRAGEQFF. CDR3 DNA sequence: TGTGCCAGCAGCGTAGACAGGGCGGGTGAGCAGTTCTTC.